The present entry profiles one T cell receptor beta chain with its context. The sample belongs to a study of shared T cell receptors in the human thymus. Germline CDR1 is KGHSH and CDR2 is LQKENI. The CDR3 extends over 15 amino acids. The trim removed 6 bases at V and 3 bases at J, leaving 10 bases unmatched. Here immunoSEQ multiplex PCR was the method, and the copy in TCRdb shows in-frame clones only, minus some. The table includes about 380,000 clones, approximately 95% detected once. What was sequenced was thymocytes. The sequence derives from a human donor. This chain connects TRBV18 to TRBJ2-7, with 8 bases matching TRBD2. The CDR3 sequence is CASSPARGRIYEQYF. DNA of the CDR3: TGTGCCAGCTCCCCAGCGCGCGGGAGGATCTACGAGCAGTACTTC.